This TCR beta chain comes out of a study of T cell repertoires in cytomegalovirus infection. Study observations and caveats: HLA-C-restricted CMV-specific TCR beta clonotypes were dominant in the ex vivo response.

TCRdb called the reads again in MiXCR, with one record for every CDR3 protein. The sample contains around 450,000 distinct CDR3 sequences, approximately 32% of which appear only once. This clonotype has only a few counts. As yet, its antigen is unknown. A much larger clone sits a single nucleotide away, making a read error possible. This CDR3 comprises 15 residues. The J segment lost 5 bases and the V segment lost 5 bases, leaving 5 bases of the junction unmatched. Germline CDR1 and CDR2: MDHEN and SYDVKM. Sample: PBMCs. The J gene is TRBJ2-3, the V gene TRBV28, with 12 nucleotides matching TRBD2. The receptor was derived from a human donor in good health (CMV status not recorded). Some clones in this sample may be carry-over from other donors' samples. The CDR3 reads CASSVTSGGLDTQYF. The CDR3 DNA sequence: TGTGCCAGCAGTGTGACTAGCGGGGGATTAGATACGCAGTATTTT.